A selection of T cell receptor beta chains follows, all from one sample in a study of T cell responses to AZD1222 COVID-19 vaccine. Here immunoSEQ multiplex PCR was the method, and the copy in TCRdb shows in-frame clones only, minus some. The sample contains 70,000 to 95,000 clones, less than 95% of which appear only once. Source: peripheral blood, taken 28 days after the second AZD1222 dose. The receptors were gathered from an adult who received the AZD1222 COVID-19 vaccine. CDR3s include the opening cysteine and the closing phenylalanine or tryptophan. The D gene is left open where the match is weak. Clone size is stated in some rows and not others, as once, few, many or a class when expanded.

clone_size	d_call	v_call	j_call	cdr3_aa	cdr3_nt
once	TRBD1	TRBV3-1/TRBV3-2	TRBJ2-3	CASSLLRGNTQYF	TGTGCCAGCAGCCTCCTCAGGGGGAATACGCAGTATTTT
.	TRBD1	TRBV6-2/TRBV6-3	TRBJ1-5	CASSYGGQQNQPQHF	TGTGCCAGCAGTTACGGGGGACAGCAAAATCAGCCCCAGCATTTT
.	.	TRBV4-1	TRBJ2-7	CASSQDVASSYEQYF	TGCGCCAGCAGCCAAGATGTGGCCTCCTCCTACGAGCAGTACTTC
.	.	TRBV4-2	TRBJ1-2	CASSQGAYGYTF	TGTGCCAGCAGCCAAGGGGCTTATGGCTACACCTTC
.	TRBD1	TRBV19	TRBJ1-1	CASTKSRGTAEAFF	TGTGCCAGTACCAAATCTCGGGGGACAGCCGAAGCTTTCTTT
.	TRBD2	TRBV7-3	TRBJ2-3	CASSSPGTSGATDTQYF	TGTGCCAGCAGCTCCCCCGGGACTAGCGGGGCAACAGATACGCAGTATTTT
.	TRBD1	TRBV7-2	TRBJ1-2	CASSHAWGDRAGYTF	TGTGCCAGCAGCCACGCTTGGGGTGACAGGGCCGGCTACACCTTC
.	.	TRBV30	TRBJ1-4	CAWRGPVANEKLFF	TGTGCCTGGAGGGGCCCTGTCGCTAATGAAAAACTGTTTTTT
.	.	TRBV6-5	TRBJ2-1	CASCDRDARDNEQFF	TGTGCCAGCTGCGACCGGGACGCGAGAGACAATGAGCAGTTCTTC
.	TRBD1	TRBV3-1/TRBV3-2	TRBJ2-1	CASRTGGQGQFF	TGTGCCAGCCGAACAGGGGGGCAGGGGCAGTTCTTC
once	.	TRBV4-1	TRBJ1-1	CASSQDEWYTEAFF	TGCGCCAGCAGCCAAGACGAGTGGTACACTGAAGCTTTCTTT
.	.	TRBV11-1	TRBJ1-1	CASSLDLAGEAFF	TGTGCCAGCAGCTTAGATCTGGCAGGTGAAGCTTTCTTT
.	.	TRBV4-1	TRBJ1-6	CASSRPTVDNSPLHF	TGCGCCAGCAGCCGTCCGACAGTGGACAATTCACCCCTCCACTTT
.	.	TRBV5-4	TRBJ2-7	CASSFPSGEQYF	TGTGCCAGCAGCTTTCCCAGCGGCGAGCAGTACTTC
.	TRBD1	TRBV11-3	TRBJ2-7	CASSQGTGFSYEQYF	TGTGCCAGCAGCCAGGGGACAGGTTTCTCCTACGAGCAGTACTTC
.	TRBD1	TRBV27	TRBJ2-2	CASTDRDTGELFF	TGTGCCAGCACCGACAGGGATACCGGGGAGCTGTTTTTT
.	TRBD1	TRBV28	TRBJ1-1	CASSAGDRNTEAFF	TGTGCCAGCAGTGCCGGGGACAGGAACACTGAAGCTTTCTTT